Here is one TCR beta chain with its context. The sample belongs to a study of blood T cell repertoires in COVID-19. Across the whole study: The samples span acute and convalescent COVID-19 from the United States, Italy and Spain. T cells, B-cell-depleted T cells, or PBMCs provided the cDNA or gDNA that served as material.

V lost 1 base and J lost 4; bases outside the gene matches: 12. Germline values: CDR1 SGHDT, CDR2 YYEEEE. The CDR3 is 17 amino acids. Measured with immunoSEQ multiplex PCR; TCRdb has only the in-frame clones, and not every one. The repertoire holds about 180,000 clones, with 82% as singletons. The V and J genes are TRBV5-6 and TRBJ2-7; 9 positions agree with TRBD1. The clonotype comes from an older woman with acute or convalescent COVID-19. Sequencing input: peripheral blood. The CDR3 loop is CASSLNFRTGEKYEQYF. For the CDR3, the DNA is TGTGCCAGCAGCTTGAATTTTCGGACAGGGGAGAAGTACGAGCAGTACTTC.